This TCR beta chain emerged from a study of cytomegalovirus exposure and HLA in healthy donors. General study results and limits: A later analysis found common viral pathogens apparently linked to several of the most significant clusters.

A note on this clone: What it binds is not known.

Both 60 Vbeta primers and 13 Jbeta primers went into the PCR. Repertoires were generated with immunoSEQ multiplex PCR, while TCRdb's copy carries only in-frame clones and drops some. The profile shows about 100,000 clones, 65% to 75% of them singletons. CDR1 is GTSNPN, CDR2 SVGIG, per germline (reference sequence). V shed 4 bases, J shed 7 bases, and the junction held 16 bases outside the gene matches. This CDR3 is built from 16 residues. The sequenced sample consisted of PBMCs. The chain employs TRBV30 and TRBJ2-1; 7 positions match TRBD2. The clonotype comes from a female donor in good health and CMV-seropositive. The CDR3: CAWNFLGLGLRNEQFF. The CDR3 DNA sequence: TGTGCCTGGAATTTTTTAGGACTAGGGTTACGAAATGAGCAGTTCTTC. Looking up the rest from reference TRBV30 and TRBJ2-1 gives the full variable domain: SQTIHQWPATLVQPVGSPLSLECTVEGTSNPNLYWYRQAAGRGLQLLFYSVGIGQISSEVPQNLSASRPQDRQFILSSKKLLLSDSGFYLCAWNFLGLGLRNEQFFGPGTRLTVL.